The clone carrying this TCR beta chain has a handful of counts. The CDR3 extends over 16 amino acids. The germline V gene encodes CDR1 SGHNT and CDR2 YENEEA. The germline V and J ends were trimmed by 4 bases and 3 bases, with 18 bases remaining between them. The sample is drawn from a study of shared T cell receptors in the human thymus. Only in-frame clones appear in the TCRdb table, and some are missing; sequencing was by immunoSEQ multiplex PCR. Among about 660,000 clones listed, roughly 86% were seen once. The sample was also linked to a second study, of human thymus T cells. As reported in that work: Within thymic and blood repertoires, V and J gene usage appeared to be biased.

The receptor was derived from a boy in the first two years of life with a congenital heart defect. The rearrangement joins TRBV11-3 to TRBJ2-5, with D perhaps matching TRBD1 (6 bases). Sequencing used thymocytes. The CDR3 sequence is CASSSGGDRTKETQYF. The CDR3 coding sequence is TGTGCCAGCAGCTCCGGAGGCGACAGGACGAAAGAGACCCAGTACTTC.